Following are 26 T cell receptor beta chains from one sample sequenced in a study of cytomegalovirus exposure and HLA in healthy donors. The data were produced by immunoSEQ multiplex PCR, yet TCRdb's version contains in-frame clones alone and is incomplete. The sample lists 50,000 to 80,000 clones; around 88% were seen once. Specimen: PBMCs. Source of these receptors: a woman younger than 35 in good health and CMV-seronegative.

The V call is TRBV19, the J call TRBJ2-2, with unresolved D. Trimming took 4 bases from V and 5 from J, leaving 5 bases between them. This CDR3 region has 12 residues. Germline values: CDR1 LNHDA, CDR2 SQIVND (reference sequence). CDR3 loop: CASSTETGELFF. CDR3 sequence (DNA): TGTGCCAGTAGTACGGAGACCGGGGAGCTGTTTTTT.

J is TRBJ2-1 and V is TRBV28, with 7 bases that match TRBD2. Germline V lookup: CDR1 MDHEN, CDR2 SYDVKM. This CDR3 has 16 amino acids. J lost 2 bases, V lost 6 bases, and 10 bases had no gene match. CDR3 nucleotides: TGTGCCAGCAGCCACAACATAGCGGGTCCCTACAATGAGCAGTTCTTC. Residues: CASSHNIAGPYNEQFF.

CDR3 residues: CASSLQAGTYEKLFF. CDR3 coding DNA: TGTGCCAGCAGCTTACAGGCAGGGACTTACGAAAAACTGTTTTTT. The genes are TRBV7-2 and TRBJ1-4; TRBD1 is a possible D gene (5 bases). CDR1 and CDR2 from the germline V gene are SGHTA and FQGNSA. The CDR3 is 15 amino acids. Deletions cut 2 bases from V and 8 bases from J, with 15 bases between.

CDR3 sequence: CASSYSVGGGDYGYTF. Here the CDR3 DNA reads TGTGCCAGCAGTTACTCGGTGGGGGGAGGGGACTATGGCTACACCTTC. V is TRBV6-5 and J is TRBJ1-2, with D possibly TRBD1 on 5 matching bases. This CDR3 has 16 residues. With 0 bases removed from V and 3 bases from J, the gap between germline ends came to 14 bases. In germline, CDR1 is MNHEY, CDR2 SVGAGI.

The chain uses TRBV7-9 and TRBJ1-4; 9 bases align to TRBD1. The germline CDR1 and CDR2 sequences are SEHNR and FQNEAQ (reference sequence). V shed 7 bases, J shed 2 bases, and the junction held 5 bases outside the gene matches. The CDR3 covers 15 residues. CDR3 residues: CASTLQGATNEKLFF. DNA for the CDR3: TGTGCCAGCACCCTACAGGGGGCGACTAATGAAAAACTGTTTTTT.

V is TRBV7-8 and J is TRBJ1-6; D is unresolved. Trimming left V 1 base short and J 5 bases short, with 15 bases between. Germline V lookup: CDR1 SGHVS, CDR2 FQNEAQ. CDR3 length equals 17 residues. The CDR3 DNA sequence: TGTGCCAGCAGCTTAGGGACTACAGCCGCCCATAATTCACCCCTCCACTTT. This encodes CASSLGTTAAHNSPLHF.

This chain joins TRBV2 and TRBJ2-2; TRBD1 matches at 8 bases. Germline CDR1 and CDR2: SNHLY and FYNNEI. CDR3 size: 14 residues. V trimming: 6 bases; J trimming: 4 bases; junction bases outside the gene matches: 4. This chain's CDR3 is CASRPTGVTGELFF. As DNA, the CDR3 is TGTGCCAGCAGGCCGACAGGGGTCACCGGGGAGCTGTTTTTT.

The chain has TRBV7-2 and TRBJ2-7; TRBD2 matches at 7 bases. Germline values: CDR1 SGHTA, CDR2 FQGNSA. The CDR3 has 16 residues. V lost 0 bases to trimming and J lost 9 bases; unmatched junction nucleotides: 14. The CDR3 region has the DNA TGTGCCAGCAGCTTAGCGGGGGGGACGGTTGCGAGTGGGCAGTACTTC. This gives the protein CASSLAGGTVASGQYF.

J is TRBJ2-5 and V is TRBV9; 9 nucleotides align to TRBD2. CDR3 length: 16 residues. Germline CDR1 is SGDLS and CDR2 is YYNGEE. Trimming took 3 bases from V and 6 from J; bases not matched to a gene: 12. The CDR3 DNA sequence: TGTGCCAGCAGCGCCTGGGGGGCGGGAGGGCCTAAGACCCAGTACTTC. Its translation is CASSAWGAGGPKTQYF.

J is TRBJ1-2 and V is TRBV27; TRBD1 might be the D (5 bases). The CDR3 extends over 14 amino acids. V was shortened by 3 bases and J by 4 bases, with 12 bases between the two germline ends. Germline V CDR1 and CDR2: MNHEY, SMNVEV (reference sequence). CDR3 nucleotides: TGTGCCAGCAGTTTGGGAGGGGTGTTCTATGGCTACACCTTC. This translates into CASSLGGVFYGYTF.

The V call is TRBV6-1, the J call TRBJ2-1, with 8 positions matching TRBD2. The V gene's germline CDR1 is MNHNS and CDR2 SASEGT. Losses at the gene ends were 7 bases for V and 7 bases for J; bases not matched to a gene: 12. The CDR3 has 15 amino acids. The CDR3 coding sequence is TGTGCCAGCAAAGGTCCTGGAAGCGGGAGAAATGAGCAGTTCTTC. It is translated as CASKGPGSGRNEQFF.

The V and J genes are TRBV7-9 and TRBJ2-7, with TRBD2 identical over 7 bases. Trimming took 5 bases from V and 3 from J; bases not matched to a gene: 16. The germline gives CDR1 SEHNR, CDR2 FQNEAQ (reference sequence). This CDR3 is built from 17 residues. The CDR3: CASSLRSPGPGGYEQYF. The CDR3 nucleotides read TGTGCCAGCAGCCTTAGGAGCCCGGGACCGGGAGGCTACGAGCAGTACTTC.

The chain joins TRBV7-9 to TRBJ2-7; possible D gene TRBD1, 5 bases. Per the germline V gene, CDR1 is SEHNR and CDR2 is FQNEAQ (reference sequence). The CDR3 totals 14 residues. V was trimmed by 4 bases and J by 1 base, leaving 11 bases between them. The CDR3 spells CASSSYRRSYEQYF. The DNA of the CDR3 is TGTGCCAGCAGCTCCTACAGGAGATCCTACGAGCAGTACTTC.

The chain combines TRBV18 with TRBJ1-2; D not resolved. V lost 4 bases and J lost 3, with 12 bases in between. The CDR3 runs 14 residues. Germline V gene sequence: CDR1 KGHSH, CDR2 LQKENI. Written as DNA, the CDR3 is TGTGCCAGCTCACAAACGACGGGAGACTATGGCTACACCTTC. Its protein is CASSQTTGDYGYTF.

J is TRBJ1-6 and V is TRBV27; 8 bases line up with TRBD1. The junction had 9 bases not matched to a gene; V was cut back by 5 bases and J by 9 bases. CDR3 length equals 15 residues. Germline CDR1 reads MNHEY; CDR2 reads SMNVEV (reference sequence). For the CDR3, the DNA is TGTGCCAGCAGTCCGGCACAGGGGGGGGGTTCACCCCTCCACTTT. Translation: CASSPAQGGGSPLHF.

Here the CDR3 DNA reads TGCGCCAGCAGCCTAACAGAAGCCAAAAACATTCAGTACTTC. It translates to CASSLTEAKNIQYF. V is TRBV5-1 and J is TRBJ2-4; no clear D. Germline V gene data show CDR1 as SGHRS and CDR2 as YFSETQ. This CDR3 is 14 amino acids long. V dropped 4 bases and J dropped 0 bases, with 8 bases sitting between them.

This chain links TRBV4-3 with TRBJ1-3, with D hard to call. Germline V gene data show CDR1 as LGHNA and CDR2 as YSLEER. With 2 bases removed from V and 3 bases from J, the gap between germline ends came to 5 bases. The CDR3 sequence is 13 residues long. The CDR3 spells CASSQTGGNTIYF. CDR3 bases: TGCGCCAGCAGCCAAACGGGTGGAAACACCATATATTTT.

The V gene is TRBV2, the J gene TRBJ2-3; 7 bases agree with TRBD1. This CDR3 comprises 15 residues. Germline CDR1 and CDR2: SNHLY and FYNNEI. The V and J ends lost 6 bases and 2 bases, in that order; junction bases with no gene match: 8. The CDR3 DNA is TGTGCCAGCAGGAGGACAGGCCAATACACAGATACGCAGTATTTT. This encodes CASRRTGQYTDTQYF.

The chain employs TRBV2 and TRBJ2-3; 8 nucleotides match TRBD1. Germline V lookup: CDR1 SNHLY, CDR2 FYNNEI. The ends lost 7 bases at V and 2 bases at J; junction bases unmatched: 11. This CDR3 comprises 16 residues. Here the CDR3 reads CASNGQGAKATDTQYF. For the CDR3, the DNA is TGTGCCAGCAATGGACAGGGCGCTAAGGCCACAGATACGCAGTATTTT.

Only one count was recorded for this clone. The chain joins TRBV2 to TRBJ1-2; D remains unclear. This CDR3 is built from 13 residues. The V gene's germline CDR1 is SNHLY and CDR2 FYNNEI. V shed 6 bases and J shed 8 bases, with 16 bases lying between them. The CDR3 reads CASRLVPANGYTF. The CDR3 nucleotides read TGTGCCAGCAGGCTGGTTCCAGCGAACGGCTACACCTTC.

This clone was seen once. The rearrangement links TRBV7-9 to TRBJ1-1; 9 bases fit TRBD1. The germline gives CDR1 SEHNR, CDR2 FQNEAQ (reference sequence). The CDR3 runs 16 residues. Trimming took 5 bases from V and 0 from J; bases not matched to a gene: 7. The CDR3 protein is CASSPWTGEMNTEAFF. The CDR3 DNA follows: TGTGCCAGCAGCCCCTGGACAGGGGAAATGAACACTGAAGCTTTCTTT.

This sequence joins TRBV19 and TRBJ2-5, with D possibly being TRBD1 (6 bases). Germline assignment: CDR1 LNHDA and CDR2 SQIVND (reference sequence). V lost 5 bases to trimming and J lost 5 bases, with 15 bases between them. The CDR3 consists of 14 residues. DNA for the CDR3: TGTGCCAGTAGTCCGACAGGCCATGGGGAGACCCAGTACTTC. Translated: CASSPTGHGETQYF.

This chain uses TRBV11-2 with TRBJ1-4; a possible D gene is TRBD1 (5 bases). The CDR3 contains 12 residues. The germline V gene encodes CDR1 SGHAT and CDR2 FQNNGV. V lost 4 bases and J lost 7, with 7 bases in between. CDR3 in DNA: TGTGCCAGCAGCTCCGACAGTGAAAAACTGTTTTTT. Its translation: CASSSDSEKLFF.

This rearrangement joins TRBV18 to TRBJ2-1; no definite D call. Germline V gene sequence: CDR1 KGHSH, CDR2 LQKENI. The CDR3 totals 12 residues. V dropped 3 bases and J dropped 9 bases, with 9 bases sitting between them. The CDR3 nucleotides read TGTGCCAGCTCACCCGGCGGAACTGAGCAGTTCTTC. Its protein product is CASSPGGTEQFF.

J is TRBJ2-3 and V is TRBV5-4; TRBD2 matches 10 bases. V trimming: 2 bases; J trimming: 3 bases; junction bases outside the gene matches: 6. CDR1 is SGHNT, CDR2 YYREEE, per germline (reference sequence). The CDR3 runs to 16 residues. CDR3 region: CASSFLLAGRTDTQYF. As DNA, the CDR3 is TGTGCCAGCAGCTTTCTACTAGCGGGAAGGACAGATACGCAGTATTTT.

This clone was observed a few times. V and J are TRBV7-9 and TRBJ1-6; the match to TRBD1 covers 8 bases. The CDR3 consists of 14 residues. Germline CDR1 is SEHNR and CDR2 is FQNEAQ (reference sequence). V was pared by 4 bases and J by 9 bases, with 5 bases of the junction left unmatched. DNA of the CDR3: TGTGCCAGCAGCTGGGGGACAGGTGGTTCACCCCTCCACTTT. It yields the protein CASSWGTGGSPLHF. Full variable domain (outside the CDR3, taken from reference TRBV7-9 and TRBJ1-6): DTGVSQNPRHKITKRGQNVTFRCDPISEHNRLYWYRQTLGQGPEFLTYFQNEAQLEKSRLLSDRFSAERPKGSFSTLEIQRTEQGDSAMYLCASSWGTGGSPLHFGNGTRLTVT.